The TCR beta chain described here comes from a study of CD8+ T cells in alopecia areata. In the study overall: A regimen of oral tofacitinib, 5 to 10 mg twice daily, was given to treated patients.

Study observations and caveats: One nonresponder makes the tie between baseline CD8+ expansion and response uncertain. Tofacitinib significantly decreased scalp clonality and expanded CD8+ clones among top 100. Patients showed less clear TCR sequence sharing than mice, possibly partly because of HLA diversity.

Sequencing templates came from extracted RNA that was reverse transcribed into cDNA. Generated by immunoSEQ multiplex PCR, the TCRdb table keeps only in-frame clones and is missing some. The repertoire consists of more than 95,000 clones, with about nine tenths occurring once and the leading ten covering 8.5% to 14%. This clone was seen once. What it binds is unknown. The treatment is: oral pan-JAK inhibitor, 5-10 mg twice daily. Trimming cost V 4 bases and J 3 bases; bases outside gene matches: 7. The germline V gene has CDR1 SGHDT and CDR2 YYEEEE. The CDR3 length is 16 residues. The sample here was CD8+ T cells sorted from blood, taken at roughly week 30, from a patient treated with tofacitinib. The gene calls are TRBV5-6 and TRBJ2-2, with 9 nucleotides matching TRBD2. The sequence came from a human donor with alopecia areata. In DNA, the CDR3 is TGTGCCAGCAGCCCAGATAGCGGGAGCGACACCGGGGAGCTGTTTTTT. Amino acid sequence: CASSPDSGSDTGELFF.